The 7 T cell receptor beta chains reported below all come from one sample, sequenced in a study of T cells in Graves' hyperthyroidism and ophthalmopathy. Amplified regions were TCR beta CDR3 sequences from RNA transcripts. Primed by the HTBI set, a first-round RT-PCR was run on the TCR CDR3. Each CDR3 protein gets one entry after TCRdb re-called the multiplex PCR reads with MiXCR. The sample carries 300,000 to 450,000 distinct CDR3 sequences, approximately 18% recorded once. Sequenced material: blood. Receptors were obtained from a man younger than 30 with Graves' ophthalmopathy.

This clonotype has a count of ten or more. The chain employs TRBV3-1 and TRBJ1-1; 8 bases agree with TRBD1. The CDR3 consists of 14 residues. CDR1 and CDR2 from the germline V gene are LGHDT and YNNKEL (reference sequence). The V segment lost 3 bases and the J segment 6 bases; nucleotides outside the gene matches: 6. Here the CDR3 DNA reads TGTGCCAGCAGCCACCCCGACAGGGGCGCTGAAGCTTTCTTT. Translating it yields CASSHPDRGAEAFF.

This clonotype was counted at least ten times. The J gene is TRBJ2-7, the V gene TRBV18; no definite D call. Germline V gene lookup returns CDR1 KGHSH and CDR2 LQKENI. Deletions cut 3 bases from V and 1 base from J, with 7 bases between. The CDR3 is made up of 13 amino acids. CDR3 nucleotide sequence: TGTGCCAGCTCACCCCTTGGATCCTACGAGCAGTACTTC. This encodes CASSPLGSYEQYF.

CDR3 sequence reads: CSVDRAGSDEQFF. The CDR3 coding sequence is TGCAGCGTTGACCGAGCGGGGTCTGACGAGCAGTTCTTC. The chain combines TRBV29-1 with TRBJ2-1; 7 bases map to TRBD2. From germline, CDR1 is SQVTM and CDR2 ANQGSEA. This CDR3 region has 13 residues. V was pared by 3 bases and J by 10 bases, with 9 bases of the junction left unmatched.

The CDR3 spells CASSESGGYGYTF. The CDR3 bases are TGCGCCAGCAGTGAGTCGGGGGGCTATGGCTACACCTTC. The chain has TRBV10-2 and TRBJ1-2; the D gene is possibly TRBD1 (5 bases). CDR1 and CDR2 (germline): WSHSY, SAAADI. The CDR3 totals 13 residues. The V and J ends lost 0 bases and 4 bases respectively, with 6 bases between them.

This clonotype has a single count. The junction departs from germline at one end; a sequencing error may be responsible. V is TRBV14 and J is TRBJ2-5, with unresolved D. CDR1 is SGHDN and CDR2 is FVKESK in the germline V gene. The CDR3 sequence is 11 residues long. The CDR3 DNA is TGTGCCAGCAGCCAAGACGGAAACCCAGATTTC. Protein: CASSQDGNPDF. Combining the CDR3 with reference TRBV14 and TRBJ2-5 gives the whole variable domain EAGVTQFPSHSVIEKGQTVTLRCDPISGHDNLYWYRRVMGKEIKFLLHFVKESKQDESGMPNNRFLAERTGGTYSTLKVQPAELEDSGVYFCASSQDGNPDFGPGTRLLVL.

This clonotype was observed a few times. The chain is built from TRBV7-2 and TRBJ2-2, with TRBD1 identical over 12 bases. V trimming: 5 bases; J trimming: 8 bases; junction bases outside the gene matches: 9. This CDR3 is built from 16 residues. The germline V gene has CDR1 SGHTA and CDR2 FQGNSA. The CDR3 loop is CASSRGTGGTVGELFF. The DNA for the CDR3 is TGTGCCAGCAGCCGCGGGACAGGGGGCACCGTGGGGGAGCTGTTTTTT.

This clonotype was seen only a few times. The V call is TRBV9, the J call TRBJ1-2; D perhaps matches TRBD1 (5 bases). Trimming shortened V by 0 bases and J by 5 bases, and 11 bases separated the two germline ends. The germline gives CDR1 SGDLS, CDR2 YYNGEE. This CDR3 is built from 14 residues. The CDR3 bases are TGTGCCAGCAGCGTAGGTCCGGGGGGGTATGGCTACACCTTC. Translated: CASSVGPGGYGYTF.